A selection of T cell receptor beta chains follows, all from one sample in a study of early T cells in non-severe SARS-CoV-2 infection. MiXCR, applied by TCRdb to the 5' RACE reads, yields one record per CDR3 protein. Of 90,000 to 100,000 distinct CDR3 sequences in the sample, over 10% are singletons; the top ten hold around 2.4%. The sequencing input was whole blood. The origin of the receptors is an adult who was a healthcare worker with PCR-confirmed SARS-CoV-2 infection or an uninfected control (not recorded which). Each CDR3 is given with its conserved first and last residue. A D gene is named only where the DNA matches it firmly. Clone size is shown for a subset of rows, as once, few, many or a class of expanded clone.

cdr3_aa	cdr3_nt	clone_size	d_call	j_call	v_call
CASSPLFLESGIYGYTF	TGCGCCAGCAGCCCCCTATTCCTCGAATCGGGGATCTATGGCTACACCTTC	-	-	TRBJ1-2	TRBV4-1
CASSSLAGGSYNEQFF	TGTGCCAGCAGCTCATTGGCAGGGGGTTCCTACAATGAGCAGTTCTTC	many	TRBD1	TRBJ2-1	TRBV7-9
CASSDPGTSDSPLHF	TGTGCCAGCAGTGACCCCGGCACCTCGGATTCACCCCTCCACTTT	many	-	TRBJ1-6	TRBV6-4
CSAPGLNTEAFF	TGCAGCGCGCCGGGTTTGAACACTGAAGCTTTCTTT	-	-	TRBJ1-1	TRBV29-1
CASSQGVSNTGELFF	TGTGCCAGCAGTCAGGGGGTCTCGAACACCGGGGAGCTGTTTTTT	few	TRBD1	TRBJ2-2	TRBV27
CASSWVAGGKPNTGELFF	TGTGCCAGCAGCTGGGTCGCAGGGGGAAAACCGAACACCGGGGAGCTGTTTTTT	few	TRBD1	TRBJ2-2	TRBV12-3/TRBV12-4
CASSLGGRRYHNSPLHF	TGTGCCAGCAGCTTAGGGGGTCGGAGGTACCATAATTCACCCCTCCACTTT	few	-	TRBJ1-6	TRBV7-8
CASSLGPVNTEAFF	TGCGCCAGCAGCTTGGGGCCGGTGAACACTGAAGCTTTCTTT	-	-	TRBJ1-1	TRBV5-1
CASSPSTVPFGYGYTF	TGCGCCAGCAGCCCGTCGACCGTACCGTTCGGCTATGGCTACACCTTC	-	-	TRBJ1-2	TRBV4-1
CASSTVSGANVLTF	TGCGCCAGCAGCACAGTCTCTGGGGCCAACGTCCTGACTTTC	few	-	TRBJ2-6	TRBV4-1
CASSLWVTGELFF	TGTGCCAGCAGCTTATGGGTCACCGGGGAGCTGTTTTTT	-	-	TRBJ2-2	TRBV7-9
CASSLDGTGVQPQHF	TGTGCCAGCAGCTTGGACGGGACAGGGGTCCAGCCCCAGCATTTT	few	TRBD1	TRBJ1-5	TRBV5-5
CASSLKAGGRNNEQFF	TGTGCCAGCAGTCTCAAAGCGGGGGGGAGAAACAATGAGCAGTTCTTC	-	TRBD2	TRBJ2-1	TRBV28
CASSLVRGTAIKAFF	TGTGCCAGCAGCTTAGTTAGGGGGACAGCCATTAAAGCTTTCTTT	-	TRBD1	TRBJ1-1	TRBV11-2